The present entry profiles one T cell receptor (beta chain) with its context. The data originate from a study of identical twins. V was pared by 6 bases and J by 11 bases, with 6 bases of the junction left unmatched. Germline V CDR1 and CDR2: MNHEY, SVGEGT. This CDR3 has 12 amino acids. TCRdb reprocessed the 5' RACE reads with MiXCR, giving one entry per CDR3 protein. This repertoire shows approximately 190,000 distinct CDR3 sequences, more than 15% found once; its top ten account for 35% to 50%. The sample was also reused in another study, on T cells expressing NK-cell markers.

The specimen was CD8+ T cells sorted from blood. This receptor was identified in a woman under 30 in good health. The V and J genes are TRBV6-2 or TRBV6-3 and TRBJ2-1; TRBD2 matches 8 bases. CDR3 nucleotides: TGTGCCAGCAGGGACTATAGCGGGAAGCAGTTCTTC. This gives the protein CASRDYSGKQFF.